The 27 T cell receptor beta chains below all came from one sample that was sequenced in a study of human T cells and chemical hapten exposure. From the RACE reads, TCRdb called clonotypes with MiXCR, one entry per CDR3 protein. The sample lists about 380,000 distinct CDR3 sequences; more than 4.5% were seen once. The time point: patch test 1, 2 weeks after DPC sensitization. As to treatment: therapeutic diphenylcyclopropenone sensitization with weekly scalp DPC. Sample: whole blood, taken in connection with sensitization to the hapten diphenylcyclopropenone (DPC). Receptor source: a woman aged 45-59 years with alopecia areata. Some clones in this sample may be carry-over from other donors' samples.

This clonotype was found many times. The V gene is TRBV7-2, the J gene TRBJ2-3; TRBD2 agrees at 8 bases. The length of the CDR3 is 15 residues. Per the germline V gene, CDR1 is SGHTA and CDR2 is FQGNSA. V dropped 7 bases and J dropped 0; count of bases not matched to a gene: 6. The CDR3 DNA sequence: TGTGCCAGCACCATACTAGCGGTCAGCACAGATACGCAGTATTTT. Encoded protein: CASTILAVSTDTQYF.

This clonotype has at least ten counts. The chain employs TRBV5-8 and TRBJ1-3; D is ambiguous. The CDR3 covers 15 residues. The V end was cut by 4 bases, the J end by 0 bases, with 11 bases between. Germline V CDR1 and CDR2: SGHTS, YDEGEE. The CDR3 here is CASSQARISGNTIYF. CDR3 DNA: TGTGCCAGCAGCCAAGCGAGAATCTCTGGAAACACCATATATTTT.

This clonotype was seen repeatedly, ten times or more. This chain connects TRBV6-5 to TRBJ1-4; maybe TRBD1 (5 bases). The CDR3 runs 14 residues. The V gene lost 4 bases and the J gene lost 4 bases, with 10 bases spanning the gap. Germline CDR1 and CDR2: MNHEY and SVGAGI. CDR3 bases: TGTGCCAGCAGTTCACAGAGGGGTAATGAAAAACTGTTTTTT. It encodes CASSSQRGNEKLFF.

The sample holds many counts of this clonotype. The chain carries TRBV2 and TRBJ2-2; tentative D call: TRBD2 (6 bases). The CDR3 is 15 amino acids. Germline-derived CDR1 and CDR2 are SNHLY and FYNNEI. The ends were cut back, 2 bases at V and 5 bases at J, with 12 bases in the middle. CDR3 loop: CASSEIAAPTGELFF. In DNA form, the CDR3 reads TGTGCCAGCAGTGAAATAGCGGCACCAACCGGGGAGCTGTTTTTT.

This clonotype has just a few counts. The chain links TRBV6-5 to TRBJ2-7; 7 positions match TRBD1. The germline CDR1 and CDR2 sequences are MNHEY and SVGAGI. The length of the CDR3 is 14 residues. Trimming removed 0 bases from V and 7 bases from J; junction bases left unmatched: 6. The CDR3 bases are TGTGCCAGCAGTTACTCGAGCCCCAGGGGGGAGCAGTACTTC. The encoded protein is CASSYSSPRGEQYF.

The genes are TRBV3-1 and TRBJ1-6, with 7 positions matching TRBD1. The CDR3 is 16 amino acids. The germline CDR1 and CDR2 sequences are LGHDT and YNNKEL (reference sequence). With V trimmed by 3 bases and J by 5 bases, 7 bases remained unmatched. CDR3 loop: CASSHTDRRDNSPLHF. In nucleotides, the CDR3 is TGTGCCAGCAGCCATACGGACAGGAGGGATAATTCACCCCTCCACTTT.

At least ten counts were recorded for this clonotype. The chain recombines TRBV6-5 with TRBJ2-3, with D possibly matching TRBD2 (5 bases). CDR3 length equals 13 residues. The V end was cut by 8 bases, the J end by 5 bases, with 14 bases between. Germline lookup yields CDR1 MNHEY and CDR2 SVGAGI. CDR3 bases: TGTGCCAGCGGAACATGGGCGGGAGATACGCAGTATTTT. It translates to CASGTWAGDTQYF.

This clonotype was recorded at least ten times. This chain uses TRBV7-2 with TRBJ2-7; D is unclear. The CDR3 length is 14 residues. Germline V CDR1 and CDR2: SGHTA, FQGNSA. The V and J ends lost 5 bases and 0 bases respectively, with 11 bases between them. The CDR3 is CASSRAVNSYEQYF. The CDR3 bases are TGTGCCAGCAGCCGGGCTGTTAACTCCTACGAGCAGTACTTC.

This clonotype has just a few counts. The V gene is TRBV2, the J gene TRBJ1-4; 9 bases line up with TRBD1. Trimming took 4 bases from V and 8 from J; bases not matched to a gene: 8. This CDR3 region has 15 residues. In germline, CDR1 is SNHLY, CDR2 FYNNEI. CDR3 in amino acids: CASSVPGQGVEKLFF. The CDR3 DNA follows: TGTGCCAGCAGTGTGCCGGGACAGGGTGTCGAAAAACTGTTTTTT. Supplemented by reference TRBV2 and TRBJ1-4, the full variable domain reads EPEVTQTPSHQVTQMGQEVILRCVPISNHLYFYWYRQILGQKVEFLVSFYNNEISEKSEIFDDQFSVERPDGSNFTLKIRSTKLEDSAMYFCASSVPGQGVEKLFFGSGTQLSVL.

At least ten counts were recorded for this clonotype. This rearrangement joins TRBV5-1 to TRBJ1-4; D remains ambiguous. V dropped 2 bases and J dropped 0 bases, with 17 bases sitting between them. The CDR3 spans 18 residues. CDR1 SGHRS and CDR2 YFSETQ come from the germline V gene. In DNA form, the CDR3 reads TGCGCCAGCAGCTTTACAAGGGTTCCGTCCGCAACTAATGAAAAACTGTTTTTT. It codes for CASSFTRVPSATNEKLFF. Together with reference TRBV5-1 and TRBJ1-4, the CDR3 gives the full variable domain: KAGVTQTPRYLIKTRGQQVTLSCSPISGHRSVSWYQQTPGQGLQFLFEYFSETQRNKGNFPGRFSGRQFSNSRSEMNVSTLELGDSALYLCASSFTRVPSATNEKLFFGSGTQLSVL.

The table lists this clonotype with a few counts. This sequence joins TRBV2 and TRBJ2-7; D may be TRBD1 (7 bases). Trimming removed 7 bases from V and 7 bases from J, with 14 bases in between. This CDR3 region has 12 residues. Germline CDR1 and CDR2: SNHLY and FYNNEI. As DNA, the CDR3 is TGTGCCAGCACCAGGGGGGTCGGGGAGCAGTACTTC. Translating it yields CASTRGVGEQYF.

This clonotype was seen more than once but under ten times. The V call is TRBV29-1, the J call TRBJ2-3, with TRBD2 matching 7 bases. Germline-derived CDR1 and CDR2 are SQVTM and ANQGSEA. After removal of 3 bases from V and 6 bases from J, the junction contained 3 bases not matched to a gene. There are 12 residues in the CDR3. CDR3 DNA: TGCAGCGTTGATGTGGGAGGGGATACGCAGTATTTT. The encoded protein is CSVDVGGDTQYF.

V gene TRBV13 combines with J gene TRBJ2-3, with 13 nucleotides matching TRBD2. Germline V CDR1 and CDR2: PRHDT, FYEKMQ (reference sequence). J lost 6 bases, V lost 5 bases, and 5 bases had no gene match. The CDR3 is 15 residues long. CDR3 sequence (DNA): TGTGCCAGCAGCGCTCCGGGACTAGCGGGGGATACGCAGTATTTT. Translation: CASSAPGLAGDTQYF.

This clonotype was counted many times. The CDR3 DNA reads as TGTGCCAGCAGCCAAGATCCTGGACAGGCTGTTGGCACTGAAGCTTTCTTT. Translating gives CASSQDPGQAVGTEAFF. The V and J genes are TRBV3-1 and TRBJ1-1; 7 bases align to TRBD1. The trim removed 0 bases at V and 4 bases at J, leaving 11 bases unmatched. The length of the CDR3 is 17 residues. Germline V gene sequence: CDR1 LGHDT, CDR2 YNNKEL (reference sequence).

This clonotype has a count of ten or more. V gene TRBV11-1 combines with J gene TRBJ1-1; 9 bases map to TRBD1. CDR3 length: 16 residues. From germline, CDR1 is SGHAT and CDR2 FQDESV (reference sequence). The J segment lost 3 bases and the V segment lost 1 base, leaving 6 bases of the junction unmatched. The CDR3 coding sequence is TGTGCCAGCAGCTTAGACAGGGGGCGTTCGGACACTGAAGCTTTCTTT. Amino acids: CASSLDRGRSDTEAFF.

The chain joins TRBV28 to TRBJ2-7, with D unclear. Germline V gene data show CDR1 as MDHEN and CDR2 as SYDVKM. Trimming left V 7 bases short and J 6 bases short, with 16 bases between. This CDR3 contains 13 residues. The CDR3 here is CASTPRPLGEQYF. The DNA of the CDR3 is TGTGCCAGCACCCCCCGTCCCCTGGGCGAGCAGTACTTC.

This clonotype was counted many times. The chain links TRBV28 to TRBJ2-3; the match to TRBD2 covers 14 bases. The CDR3 covers 17 residues. V dropped 4 bases and J dropped 4; count of bases not matched to a gene: 7. CDR1 is MDHEN, CDR2 SYDVKM, per germline. The CDR3 nucleotides are TGTGCCAGCAGTTCCCCTGGACTAGCGGGAGGCGCAGATACGCAGTATTTT. Amino acids: CASSSPGLAGGADTQYF.

In its sample, this clonotype was seen many times. V and J are TRBV18 and TRBJ1-2; no clear D gene. V gave up 3 bases and J gave up 4 bases, with 6 bases separating them. CDR3 length: 12 residues. CDR1 KGHSH and CDR2 LQKENI come from the germline V gene. CDR3 sequence (DNA): TGTGCCAGCTCACCGTCTTCCTATGGCTACACCTTC. Translating it yields CASSPSSYGYTF.

This clonotype was detected many times. The chain uses TRBV7-2 and TRBJ2-3; D gene uncertain. Germline V gene data show CDR1 as SGHTA and CDR2 as FQGNSA. The CDR3 is made up of 14 amino acids. Trimming removed 5 bases from V and 2 bases from J, with 11 bases in between. CDR3 in amino acids: CASSPRAFTDTQYF. CDR3 sequence (DNA): TGTGCCAGCAGCCCAAGGGCCTTCACAGATACGCAGTATTTT. The full variable domain, in which reference TRBV7-2 and TRBJ2-3 provide the parts outside the CDR3, is GAGVSQSPSNKVTEKGKDVELRCDPISGHTALYWYRQSLGQGLEFLIYFQGNSAPDKSGLPSDRFSAERTGGSVSTLTIQRTQQEDSAVYLCASSPRAFTDTQYFGPGTRLTVL.

Only one count was recorded for this clonotype. A read error may be the cause here, since a much bigger clone is one base away. V is TRBV4-3 and J is TRBJ2-1; 7 positions match TRBD1. This CDR3 is 13 amino acids long. Germline V CDR1 and CDR2: LGHNA, YSLEER. V dropped 7 bases and J dropped 13; count of bases not matched to a gene: 13. The CDR3 spells CASIRVVGTAQFF. As DNA, the CDR3 is TGCGCCAGCATCCGGGTCGTCGGGACAGCTCAGTTCTTC.

In this sample, this clonotype turned up a few times. The chain is built from TRBV4-3 and TRBJ2-5; 11 positions match TRBD1. The CDR3 length is 15 residues. CDR1 is LGHNA and CDR2 is YSLEER in the germline V gene. Trimming took 3 bases from V and 4 from J; bases not matched to a gene: 4. The CDR3 spells CASSQGQGDGETQYF. The CDR3 DNA reads TGCGCCAGCAGCCAGGGACAGGGGGACGGAGAGACCCAGTACTTC.

This clonotype was found many times. This rearrangement joins TRBV7-2 to TRBJ1-5; TRBD1 agrees at 11 bases. Germline V gene data show CDR1 as SGHTA and CDR2 as FQGNSA. V lost 3 bases to trimming and J lost 0 bases; unmatched junction nucleotides: 4. The CDR3 length is 17 residues. The DNA of the CDR3 is TGTGCCAGCAGCTTCTACGGGACAGGGGGTAGCAATCAGCCCCAGCATTTT. Translating gives CASSFYGTGGSNQPQHF.

The table lists this clonotype with a few counts. The V and J genes are TRBV25-1 and TRBJ2-3; D is uncertain. CDR3 length equals 14 residues. V shed 3 bases and J shed 2 bases, with 9 bases lying between them. Per germline, CDR1 MGHDK and CDR2 SYGVNS. The DNA for the CDR3 is TGTGCCAGCAGTGAGCGGACCTCCACAGATACGCAGTATTTT. This codes for CASSERTSTDTQYF.

This clonotype was counted at least ten times. V and J are TRBV29-1 and TRBJ2-7, with D uncertain. Trimming took 3 bases from V and 3 from J, leaving 6 bases between them. Per the germline V gene, CDR1 is SQVTM and CDR2 is ANQGSEA. This CDR3 has 11 amino acids. As DNA, the CDR3 is TGCAGCGTTGAGGCAGGCTACGAGCAGTACTTC. It yields the protein CSVEAGYEQYF.

With respect to this clonotype: A much larger clone differs by one base, so this may be a read error. The J gene is TRBJ1-1, the V gene TRBV2; D gene uncertain. Germline CDR1 reads SNHLY; CDR2 reads FYNNEI. Trimming shortened V by 0 bases and J by 10 bases, and 18 bases separated the two germline ends. The CDR3 extends over 15 amino acids. The CDR3 loop is CASSEARNGLRGAFF. DNA of the CDR3: TGTGCCAGCAGTGAAGCTCGGAACGGACTAAGAGGAGCTTTCTTT. Full variable domain (rest looked up from reference TRBV2 and TRBJ1-1): EPEVTQTPSHQVTQMGQEVILRCVPISNHLYFYWYRQILGQKVEFLVSFYNNEISEKSEIFDDQFSVERPDGSNFTLKIRSTKLEDSAMYFCASSEARNGLRGAFFGQGTRLTVV.

A few counts support this clonotype. The chain carries TRBV5-4 and TRBJ2-7; 7 bases are shared with TRBD2. The CDR3 sequence is 16 residues long. The ends lost 1 base at V and 4 bases at J; junction bases unmatched: 11. The germline CDR1 and CDR2 sequences are SGHNT and YYREEE (reference sequence). In DNA, the CDR3 is TGTGCCAGCAGCTTGCTCGCGGGAGAATCGAGGTACGAGCAGTACTTC. It codes for CASSLLAGESRYEQYF.

This clonotype was seen at least ten times. The chain joins TRBV4-2 to TRBJ2-3; 9 bases align to TRBD2. This CDR3 spans 18 amino acids. V lost 1 base and J lost 0; bases outside the gene matches: 8. Looked up from germline, CDR1 is LGHNA and CDR2 is YNFKEQ. This CDR3 reads CASSQASGGRASTDTQYF. The CDR3 nucleotides read TGTGCCAGCAGCCAAGCGAGCGGGGGGCGTGCTAGCACAGATACGCAGTATTTT.